This TCR beta chain appears in the sequencing data of a study of T cell clonotyping in hematopoietic cell transplantation. The table came from immunoSEQ multiplex PCR; TCRdb's copy has only in-frame clones and leaves some out. Of some 2,000 clones detected, approximately 73% appear once; the ten largest clones hold 7% to 8.5%. V lost 5 bases, J lost 2 bases, and 10 bases stayed unmatched. The CDR3 length is 15 residues. Germline CDR1 SGHNT, CDR2 YYREEE (reference sequence). In regard to this clone: Its antigen remains unidentified.

The study's findings and limits: No sorting was done, leaving CD4 and CD8 contributions mixed.

The sequence was collected from a man aged 30-40 years in good health. Some clones in this sample may be carry-over from other donors' samples. This rearrangement joins TRBV5-4 to TRBJ2-7, with 7 positions matching TRBD2. Sample: peripheral blood mononuclear cells. CDR3 region: CASSSLIGRAYEQYF. The CDR3 region has the DNA TGTGCCAGCAGTTCTTTAATAGGGAGGGCCTACGAGCAGTACTTC.